The 3 T cell receptor beta chains in this list originate from one sample, sequenced in a study of T cell repertoires in cytomegalovirus infection (dated by TCRdb to between 2017 and 2020). Sequencing relied on an Illumina HiSeq 1500. The public reads were run again by TCRdb, first through fastp at Q25 and then through MiXCR, and only productive beta chains were kept. A single entry per CDR3 protein holds the most common genes and DNA from its merged rows. Here the sample has hundreds of thousands of distinct CDR3 sequences; about 11% occur a single time. The ten largest account for roughly a tenth of the sample. Sequenced material: PBMCs. These receptors were taken from a human donor in good health (CMV status not recorded). Some clones in this sample may be carry-over from other donors' samples.

V and J are TRBV7-3 and TRBJ2-2, with TRBD1 identical over 9 bases. Germline lookup yields CDR1 SGHTA and CDR2 FQGTGA. The CDR3 sequence is 16 residues long. J gave up 6 bases and V 4 bases, and 9 bases lay outside the gene matches. The CDR3 bases are TGTGCCAGCAGCTACTCAAGGACAGGGGAGGCCGGGGAGCTGTTTTTT. As protein: CASSYSRTGEAGELFF.

The chain couples TRBV5-1 to TRBJ2-3; D gene ambiguous. CDR1 SGHRS and CDR2 YFSETQ come from the germline V gene. The V gene lost 5 bases and the J gene lost 6 bases, with 13 bases spanning the gap. The CDR3 consists of 13 residues. CDR3 coding DNA: TGCGCCAGCAGTCTCCGCGGCAGCGATACGCAGTATTTT. Translation gives CASSLRGSDTQYF.

This clonotype was seen repeatedly, ten times or more. The chain couples TRBV28 to TRBJ2-3; TRBD2 matches at 7 bases. The CDR3 covers 16 residues. Germline assignment: CDR1 MDHEN and CDR2 SYDVKM. After removal of 6 bases from V and 2 bases from J, the junction contained 11 bases not matched to a gene. CDR3 in DNA: TGTGCCAGCAGCCATCTAATAGCGGGCCCCACAGATACGCAGTATTTT. This codes for CASSHLIAGPTDTQYF. Combining the CDR3 with reference TRBV28 and TRBJ2-3 gives the whole variable domain DVKVTQSSRYLVKRTGEKVFLECVQDMDHENMFWYRQDPGLGLRLIYFSYDVKMKEKGDIPEGYSVSREKKERFSLILESASTNQTSMYLCASSHLIAGPTDTQYFGPGTRLTVL.